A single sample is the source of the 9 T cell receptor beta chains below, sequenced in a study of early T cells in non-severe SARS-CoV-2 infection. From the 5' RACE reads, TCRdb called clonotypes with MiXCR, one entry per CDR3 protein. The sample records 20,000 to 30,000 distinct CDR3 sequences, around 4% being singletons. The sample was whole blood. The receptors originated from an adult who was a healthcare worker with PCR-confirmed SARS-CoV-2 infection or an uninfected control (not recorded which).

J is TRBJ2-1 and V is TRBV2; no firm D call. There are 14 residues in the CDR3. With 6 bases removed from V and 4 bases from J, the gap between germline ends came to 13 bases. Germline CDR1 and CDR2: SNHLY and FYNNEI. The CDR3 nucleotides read TGTGCCAGCAGGGCTAGAGTACGTTACAATGAGCAGTTCTTC. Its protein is CASRARVRYNEQFF.

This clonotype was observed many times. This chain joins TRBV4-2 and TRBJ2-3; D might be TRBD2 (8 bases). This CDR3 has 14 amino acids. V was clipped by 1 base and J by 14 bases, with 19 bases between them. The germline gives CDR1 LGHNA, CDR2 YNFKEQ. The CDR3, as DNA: TGTGCCAGCAGCCAAGGGGACAGCGGGGGTATCTCGTATTTT. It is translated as CASSQGDSGGISYF.

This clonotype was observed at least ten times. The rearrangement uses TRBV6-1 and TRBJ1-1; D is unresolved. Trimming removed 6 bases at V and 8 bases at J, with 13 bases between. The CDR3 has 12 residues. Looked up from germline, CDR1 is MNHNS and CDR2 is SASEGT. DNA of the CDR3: TGTGCCAGCAGATACCGGGGTCCCGAAGCTTTCTTT. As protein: CASRYRGPEAFF.

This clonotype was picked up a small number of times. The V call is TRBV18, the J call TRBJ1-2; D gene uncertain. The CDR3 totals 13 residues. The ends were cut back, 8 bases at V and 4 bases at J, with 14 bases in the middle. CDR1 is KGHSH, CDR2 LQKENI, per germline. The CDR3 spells CASLELAGYGYTF. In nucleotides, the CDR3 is TGTGCCAGCCTAGAACTAGCGGGCTATGGCTACACCTTC.

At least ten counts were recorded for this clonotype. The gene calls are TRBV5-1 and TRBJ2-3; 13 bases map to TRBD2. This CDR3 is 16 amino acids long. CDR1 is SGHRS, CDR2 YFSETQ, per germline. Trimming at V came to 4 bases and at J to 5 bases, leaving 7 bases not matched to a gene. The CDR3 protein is CASSPTSGGARDTQYF. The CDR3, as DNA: TGCGCCAGCAGCCCAACTAGCGGGGGGGCAAGAGATACGCAGTATTTT.

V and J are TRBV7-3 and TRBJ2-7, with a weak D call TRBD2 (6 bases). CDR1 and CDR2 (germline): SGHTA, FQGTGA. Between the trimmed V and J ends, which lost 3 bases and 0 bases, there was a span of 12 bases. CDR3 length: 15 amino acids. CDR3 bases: TGTGCCAGCAGCTTGCGGCGGGATCCCTCCTACGAGCAGTACTTC. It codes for CASSLRRDPSYEQYF.

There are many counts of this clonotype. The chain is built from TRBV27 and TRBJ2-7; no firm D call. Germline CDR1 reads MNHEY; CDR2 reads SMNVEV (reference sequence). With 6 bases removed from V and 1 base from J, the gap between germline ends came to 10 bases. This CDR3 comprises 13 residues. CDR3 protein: CASSATQSYEQYF. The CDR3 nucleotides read TGTGCCAGCAGCGCAACGCAGTCCTACGAGCAGTACTTC.

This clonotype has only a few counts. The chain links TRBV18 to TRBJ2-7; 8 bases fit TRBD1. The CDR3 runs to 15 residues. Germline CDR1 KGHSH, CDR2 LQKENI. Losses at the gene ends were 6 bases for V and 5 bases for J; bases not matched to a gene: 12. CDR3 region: CASSPTQGALDEQYF. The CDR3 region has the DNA TGTGCCAGCTCGCCTACGCAGGGGGCGCTCGACGAGCAGTACTTC.

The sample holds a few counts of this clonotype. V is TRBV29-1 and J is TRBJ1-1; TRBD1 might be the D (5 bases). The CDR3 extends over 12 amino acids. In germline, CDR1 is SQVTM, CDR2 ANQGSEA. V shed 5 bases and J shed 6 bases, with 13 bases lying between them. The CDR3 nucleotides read TGCAGCGTTACTCCTCGGGACGCTGAAGCTTTCTTT. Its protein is CSVTPRDAEAFF.